The present T cell receptor (beta chain) was sequenced within a study of T cells in tumors after PD-1 blockade. The method was immunoSEQ multiplex PCR; TCRdb's version includes in-frame clones alone and lacks a portion of them. The sample consists of roughly 49,000 clones, 81% of them appearing once. The sequencing used PBMCs, collected before anti-PD-1 treatment. This receptor was identified in a human donor with basal cell carcinoma.

The CDR3 sequence is CASSYDQGIDTQYF. The CDR3 coding sequence is TGTGCCAGCAGTTACGACCAAGGAATAGATACGCAGTATTTT. The chain uses TRBV6-2 or TRBV6-3 and TRBJ2-3; D is unresolved. Looked up from germline, CDR1 is MNHEY and CDR2 is SVGEGT. Trimming left V 2 bases short and J 5 bases short, with 11 bases between. CDR3 length: 14 amino acids.